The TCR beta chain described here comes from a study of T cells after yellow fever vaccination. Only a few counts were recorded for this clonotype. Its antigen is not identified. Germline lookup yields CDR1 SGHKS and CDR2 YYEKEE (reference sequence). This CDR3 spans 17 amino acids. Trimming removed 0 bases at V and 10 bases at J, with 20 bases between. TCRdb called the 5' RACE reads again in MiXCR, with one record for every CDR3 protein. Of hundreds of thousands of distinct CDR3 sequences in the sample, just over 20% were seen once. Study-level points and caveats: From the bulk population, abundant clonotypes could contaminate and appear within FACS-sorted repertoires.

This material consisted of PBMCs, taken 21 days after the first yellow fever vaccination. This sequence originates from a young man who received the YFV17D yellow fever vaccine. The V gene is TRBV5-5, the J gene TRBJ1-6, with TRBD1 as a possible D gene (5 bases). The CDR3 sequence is CASSLETGTIGSSPLHF. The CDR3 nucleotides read TGTGCCAGCAGCTTGGAGACCGGGACGATCGGGTCGTCACCCCTCCACTTT.